These T cell receptor beta chains were read from a single sample in a study of shared clonotypes between healthy human individuals. The table came from immunoSEQ multiplex PCR; TCRdb's copy has only in-frame clones and leaves some out. The repertoire holds roughly 2.5 million clones, more than 80% seen once, with around 0.14% in the top ten. Source material: naive CD4+ T cells sorted from blood. Source of these receptors: a man younger than 30 in good health. CDR3s leave out the opening cysteine and the closing phenylalanine or tryptophan.

CDR3,V,J
ASSNSGGSSLEQY,TRBV7-9,TRBJ2-7
ATQRETIQY,TRBV15,TRBJ2-4
ASSVPGTETQY,TRBV25-1,TRBJ2-5
ASSIPDRGFPGELF,TRBV19,TRBJ2-2
ASSPGTANTEAF,TRBV9,TRBJ1-1
AISEGEVEKLF,TRBV10-3,TRBJ1-4
AWSVRGLAGTDTQY,TRBV30,TRBJ2-3
SVEFGGKSSYEQY,TRBV29-1,TRBJ2-7
ASSPRAGTNTGELF,TRBV18,TRBJ2-2
SVAGQSTDTQY,TRBV29-1,TRBJ2-3
SVEGAGLETQY,TRBV29-1,TRBJ2-5
ASSHFPSAGYT,TRBV5-1,TRBJ1-2
ASITDLQRDTEAF,TRBV2,TRBJ1-1